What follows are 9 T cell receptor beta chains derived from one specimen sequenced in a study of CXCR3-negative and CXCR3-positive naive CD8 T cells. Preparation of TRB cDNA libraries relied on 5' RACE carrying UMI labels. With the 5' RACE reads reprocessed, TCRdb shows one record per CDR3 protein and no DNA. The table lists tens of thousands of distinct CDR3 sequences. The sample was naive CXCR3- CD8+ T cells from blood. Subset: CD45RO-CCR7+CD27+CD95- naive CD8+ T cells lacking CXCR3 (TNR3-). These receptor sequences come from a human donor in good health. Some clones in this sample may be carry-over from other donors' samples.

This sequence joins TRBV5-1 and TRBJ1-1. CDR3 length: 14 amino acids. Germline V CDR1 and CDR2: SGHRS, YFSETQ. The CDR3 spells CASSLVGSHTEAFF. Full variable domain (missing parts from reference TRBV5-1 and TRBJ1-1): KAGVTQTPRYLIKTRGQQVTLSCSPISGHRSVSWYQQTPGQGLQFLFEYFSETQRNKGNFPGRFSGRQFSNSRSEMNVSTLELGDSALYLCASSLVGSHTEAFFGQGTRLTVV.

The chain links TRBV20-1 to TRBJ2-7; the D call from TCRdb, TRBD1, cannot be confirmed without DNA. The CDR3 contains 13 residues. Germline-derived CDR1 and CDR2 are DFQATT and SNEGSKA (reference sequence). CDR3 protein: CSARDRVHYEQYF.

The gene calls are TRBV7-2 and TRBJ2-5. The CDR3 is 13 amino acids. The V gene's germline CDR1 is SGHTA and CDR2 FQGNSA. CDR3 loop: CASSQDLEETQYF.

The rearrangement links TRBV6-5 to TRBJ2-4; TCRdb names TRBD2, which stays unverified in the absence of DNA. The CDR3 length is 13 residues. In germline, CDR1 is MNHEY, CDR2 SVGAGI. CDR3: CASSSPLAGVLYF.

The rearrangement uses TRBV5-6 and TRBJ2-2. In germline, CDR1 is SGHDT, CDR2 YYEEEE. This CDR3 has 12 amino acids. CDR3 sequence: CASSLASGELFF. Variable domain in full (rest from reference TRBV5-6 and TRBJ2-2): DAGVTQSPTHLIKTRGQQVTLRCSPKSGHDTVSWYQQALGQGPQFIFQYYEEEERQRGNFPDRFSGHQFPNYSSELNVNALLLGDSALYLCASSLASGELFFGEGSRLTVL.

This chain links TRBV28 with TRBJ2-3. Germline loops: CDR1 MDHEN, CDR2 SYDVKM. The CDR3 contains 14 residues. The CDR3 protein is CASTPLRTTDTQYF.

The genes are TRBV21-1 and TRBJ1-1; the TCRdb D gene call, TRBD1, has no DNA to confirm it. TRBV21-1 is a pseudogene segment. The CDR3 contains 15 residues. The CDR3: CASSKGYDRGTEAFF.

CDR3 loop: CASSKVFPTALIPNSPLHF. The chain couples TRBV21-1 to TRBJ1-6. TRBV21-1 is labeled a pseudogene. This CDR3 has 19 residues.

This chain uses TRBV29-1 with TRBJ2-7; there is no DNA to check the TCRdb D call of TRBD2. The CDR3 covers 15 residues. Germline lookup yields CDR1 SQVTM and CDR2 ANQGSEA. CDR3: CSVEYEEGKVYEQYF.